The 12 T cell receptor beta chains listed next were all sequenced from one sample in a study of molecular identifiers for immune sequencing clone quantification. TCRdb re-called the PCR reads through MiXCR, storing one row per CDR3 protein. The sample lists about 630,000 distinct CDR3 sequences; about 25% were seen once. The specimen sequenced was naive CD8+ T cells from blood, with Jurkat cell RNA spiked in. Stated subset: FACS-sorted CD8+CD4-CCR7+CD45RA+ naive T cells. The receptors come from a human donor in good health. Some libraries in this study had Jurkat cell RNA spiked in.

This clonotype was found many times. The chain recombines TRBV29-1 with TRBJ2-7, with 7 positions matching TRBD2. J lost 5 bases, V lost 1 base, and 2 bases had no gene match. CDR3 length: 12 amino acids. Germline values: CDR1 SQVTM, CDR2 ANQGSEA. The chain's CDR3 is CSVEGGSHEQYF. CDR3 bases: TGCAGCGTTGAAGGCGGGAGCCACGAGCAGTACTTC.

To note about this clonotype: This may come from a read error, since a much larger clone is one base off. The chain combines TRBV29-1 with TRBJ1-1; a possible D gene is TRBD1 (5 bases). Germline V CDR1 and CDR2: SQVTM, ANQGSEA. This CDR3 is built from 12 residues. The CDR3 region has the DNA TGCAGCGAACAGACAGTCCACCCTGAAGCTTCCTTT. This codes for CSEQTVHPEASF.

With respect to this clonotype: Since a far larger clone is one base different, this is likely a read error. This chain connects TRBV7-9 to TRBJ2-3, with 8 bases identical to TRBD2. The CDR3 totals 14 residues. The germline V gene has CDR1 SEHNR and CDR2 FQNEAQ (reference sequence). The CDR3 spells CARSLAGSTDTQYF. CDR3 in DNA: TGTGCCAGGAGCTTAGCGGGAAGCACAGATACGCAGTATTTT.

The rearrangement uses TRBV3-1 and TRBJ1-3, with TRBD1 identical over 12 bases. J lost 8 bases, V lost 4 bases, and 6 bases had no gene match. Germline V gene sequence: CDR1 LGHDT, CDR2 YNNKEL (reference sequence). This CDR3 is built from 15 residues. Here the CDR3 DNA reads TGTGCCAGCAGCCGACCGGGACAGGGGGCATACACCATATATTTT. It codes for CASSRPGQGAYTIYF. Full variable domain (missing parts from reference TRBV3-1 and TRBJ1-3): DTAVSQTPKYLVTQMGNDKSIKCEQNLGHDTMYWYKQDSKKFLKIMFSYNNKELIINETVPNRFSPKSPDKAHLNLHINSLELGDSAVYFCASSRPGQGAYTIYFGEGSWLTVV.

Concerning this clonotype itself: A read error may be the cause here, since a much bigger clone is one base away. CDR3 sequence reads: CASSSSTSGTSDTQYF. The CDR3 DNA is TGTGCCAGCAGTTCCTCGACTAGCGGGACCTCAGATACGCAGTATTTT. V gene TRBV6-5 combines with J gene TRBJ2-3; 11 bases agree with TRBD2. The CDR3 loop spans 16 amino acids. In germline, CDR1 is MNHEY, CDR2 SVGAGI. Trimming cost V 4 bases and J 4 bases; bases outside gene matches: 7.

This sequence joins TRBV12-3 or TRBV12-4 and TRBJ2-1, with TRBD2 matching 9 bases. The CDR3 totals 17 residues. V shed 3 bases and J 7 bases; nucleotides not matched to a gene: 13. The CDR3 DNA sequence: TGTGCCAGCAGTTTGAGGCCTAGCGGGATCAAGGGGAATGAGCAGTTCTTC. It translates to CASSLRPSGIKGNEQFF.

This clonotype was detected many times. This chain joins TRBV3-1 and TRBJ1-5; D is unclear. The V end lost 1 base, the J end lost 2 bases, and 6 bases lay between the germline ends. CDR1 is LGHDT and CDR2 is YNNKEL in the germline V gene (reference sequence). The CDR3 length is 14 residues. The CDR3 sequence: CASSQGMGNQPQHF. CDR3 bases: TGTGCCAGCAGCCAAGGGATGGGCAATCAGCCCCAGCATTTT.

The chain combines TRBV27 with TRBJ1-1; TRBD1 agrees at 7 bases. The CDR3 runs 16 residues. Germline V CDR1 and CDR2: MNHEY, SMNVEV (reference sequence). V was pared by 4 bases and J by 2 bases, with 10 bases of the junction left unmatched. The chain's CDR3 is CASSSSFGTVNTEAFF. CDR3 in DNA: TGTGCCAGCAGTTCCTCCTTCGGGACAGTTAACACTGAAGCTTTCTTT.

This clonotype has a handful of counts. J is TRBJ2-7 and V is TRBV6-2 or TRBV6-3, with D tentatively TRBD2 (6 bases). The germline V gene has CDR1 MNHEY and CDR2 SVGEGT. The CDR3 covers 16 residues. Deletions cut 4 bases from V and 1 base from J, with 17 bases between. CDR3 DNA sequence: TGTGCCAGCAGTTGGGACTCCCAAGGGTCGTCCTACGAGCAGTACTTC. It codes for CASSWDSQGSSYEQYF.

The rearrangement joins TRBV6-2 or TRBV6-3 to TRBJ2-7; 10 bases fit TRBD1. V lost 5 bases, J lost 2 bases, and 3 bases stayed unmatched. Germline loops: CDR1 MNHEY, CDR2 SVGEGT. The CDR3 spans 14 residues. CDR3 bases: TGTGCCAGCAGTGACAGGGGGCGAACCTACGAGCAGTACTTC. Translation: CASSDRGRTYEQYF.

Only a few counts were recorded for this clonotype. The chain combines TRBV27 with TRBJ1-2, with 7 bases matching TRBD1. Germline loops: CDR1 MNHEY, CDR2 SMNVEV (reference sequence). The ends lost 2 bases at V and 5 bases at J; junction bases unmatched: 8. The CDR3 spans 15 residues. The CDR3 DNA is TGTGCCAGCAGTTTAGTCCCCACAGGGGCTTATGGCTACACCTTC. It is translated as CASSLVPTGAYGYTF.

Comment on this clonotype: The junction departs from germline at one end; a sequencing error may be responsible. The V call is TRBV7-2, the J call TRBJ2-1; D ambiguous. CDR1 and CDR2 (germline): SGHTA, FQGNSA. The CDR3 totals 12 residues. The CDR3: CDSSDDWDEQFF. The CDR3 nucleotides read TGTGACAGCAGCGATGACTGGGATGAGCAGTTCTTC.